The 22 T cell receptor beta chains reported below all come from one sample, sequenced in a study of blood T cell repertoires in COVID-19. Method: immunoSEQ multiplex PCR; TCRdb's copy keeps in-frame clones and lacks some. This table holds 150,000 to 200,000 clones, around 84% found once. The source material was peripheral blood. These receptors all stem from a woman between 50 and 59 years old with COVID-19, enrolled during active disease.

The chain is built from TRBV7-8 and TRBJ2-1, with TRBD2 matching 9 bases. The junction had 11 bases not matched to a gene; V was cut back by 3 bases and J by 8 bases. This CDR3 has 16 amino acids. Germline V gene data show CDR1 as SGHVS and CDR2 as FQNEAQ. The CDR3 here is CASSFGTSMSVDEQFF. The CDR3 DNA reads TGTGCCAGCAGCTTCGGGACTAGCATGTCCGTCGATGAGCAGTTCTTC.

This clone was observed a single time. The chain employs TRBV4-1 and TRBJ2-2; TRBD2 agrees at 9 bases. Germline assignment: CDR1 MGHRA and CDR2 YSYEKL. CDR3 size: 17 residues. The junction had 6 bases not matched to a gene; V was cut back by 0 bases and J by 4 bases. The chain's CDR3 is CASSQEIAGALTGELFF. The CDR3 DNA sequence: TGCGCCAGCAGCCAAGAAATAGCGGGGGCCCTCACCGGGGAGCTGTTTTTT.

This clone was detected a few times. The rearrangement links TRBV19 to TRBJ1-5; tentatively, D is TRBD1 (5 bases). The germline V gene encodes CDR1 LNHDA and CDR2 SQIVND (reference sequence). The CDR3 runs 15 residues. Deletions cut 5 bases from V and 3 bases from J, with 14 bases between. The CDR3 here is CASSALRQPNQPQHF. CDR3 DNA sequence: TGTGCCAGTAGTGCCCTTCGACAGCCCAATCAGCCCCAGCATTTT.

This clone was observed a handful of times. Compared with germline, one end of the junction differs, possibly owing to a read error. The chain uses TRBV5-1 and TRBJ2-6, with TRBD1 matching 12 bases. Germline assignment: CDR1 SGHRS and CDR2 YFSETQ. CDR3 length equals 14 residues. CDR3: CASSPGQGANVLTF. The CDR3 DNA reads as TGCGCCAGCAGCCCGGGACAGGGGGCAAACGTCCTGACTTTC.

This clone was counted a single time. The chain carries TRBV14 and TRBJ2-4, with TRBD1 matching over 9 bases. The germline gives CDR1 SGHDN, CDR2 FVKESK. The CDR3 has 16 residues. With 0 bases clipped from V and 7 bases from J, the junction kept 7 bases outside the gene matches. The CDR3 protein is CASSQDGWDRDNIQYF. DNA of the CDR3: TGTGCCAGCAGCCAAGATGGTTGGGACAGGGACAACATTCAGTACTTC.

The chain carries TRBV5-1 and TRBJ1-1; 7 bases fit TRBD1. V was pared by 2 bases and J by 3 bases, with 7 bases of the junction left unmatched. The CDR3 is made up of 15 amino acids. From germline, CDR1 is SGHRS and CDR2 YFSETQ. Here the CDR3 DNA reads TGCGCCAGCAGCTTAACAGGGGCGGGTTACACTGAAGCTTTCTTT. Translated: CASSLTGAGYTEAFF.

V gene TRBV4-1 combines with J gene TRBJ2-7, with 9 bases that match TRBD2. This CDR3 spans 17 amino acids. CDR1 is MGHRA and CDR2 is YSYEKL in the germline V gene. Trimming took 2 bases from V and 4 from J; bases not matched to a gene: 12. CDR3 in amino acids: CASSQNPGTSGPYEQYF. In DNA, the CDR3 is TGCGCCAGCAGCCAAAACCCGGGCACTAGCGGGCCTTACGAGCAGTACTTC.

This clone was observed once. The chain has TRBV6-4 and TRBJ1-5; D is unresolved. V was trimmed by 3 bases and J by 0 bases, leaving 6 bases between them. Germline values: CDR1 MRHNA, CDR2 SNTAGT. The CDR3 is made up of 14 amino acids. The CDR3, as DNA: TGTGCCAGCAGTGAGTCCAGTAGCAATCAGCCCCAGCATTTT. Its translation: CASSESSSNQPQHF.

This clone is labeled medium-sized. The gene calls are TRBV6-1 and TRBJ2-7; D remains unclear. Germline values: CDR1 MNHNS, CDR2 SASEGT. The CDR3 has 16 residues. Deletions cut 2 bases from V and 1 base from J, with 15 bases between. The CDR3 DNA reads TGTGCCAGCAGTGAATGGGTTGGGCAGGTATCCTACGAGCAGTACTTC. It codes for CASSEWVGQVSYEQYF.

The V and J genes are TRBV6-5 and TRBJ1-6; perhaps TRBD1 as D (5 bases). The CDR3 length is 15 residues. The germline V and J ends were trimmed by 4 bases and 9 bases, with 16 bases remaining between them. The germline CDR1 and CDR2 sequences are MNHEY and SVGAGI. The CDR3, as DNA: TGTGCCAGCAGTTCTCGACAGTTCCAGGGTTCACCCCTCCACTTT. Protein sequence: CASSSRQFQGSPLHF.

This chain uses TRBV19 with TRBJ1-4, with 7 nucleotides matching TRBD1. J was trimmed by 4 bases and V by 7 bases; bases with no gene match: 12. CDR3 size: 16 residues. Germline V CDR1 and CDR2: LNHDA, SQIVND (reference sequence). The CDR3 sequence: CASTEGTGTVNEKLFF. The CDR3 region has the DNA TGTGCCAGTACCGAGGGGACCGGGACAGTTAATGAAAAACTGTTTTTT.

The chain carries TRBV18 and TRBJ2-7; 8 positions agree with TRBD2. The germline V gene has CDR1 KGHSH and CDR2 LQKENI. V shed 3 bases, J shed 3 bases, and the junction held 4 bases outside the gene matches. This CDR3 is 14 amino acids long. For the CDR3, the DNA is TGTGCCAGCTCACCGGGACTAGGCCGCTACGAGCAGTACTTC. Translated: CASSPGLGRYEQYF.

The V gene is TRBV2, the J gene TRBJ1-2; 8 bases are a match to TRBD1. CDR1 and CDR2 (germline): SNHLY, FYNNEI. Losses at the gene ends were 6 bases for V and 6 bases for J; bases not matched to a gene: 9. CDR3 size: 14 residues. The CDR3 DNA sequence: TGTGCCAGCAGGAGGGGACAGGAATCTAATGGCTACACCTTC. It specifies CASRRGQESNGYTF.

V usage is TRBV5-1 and J usage is TRBJ2-5; D remains unclear. Between the trimmed V and J ends, which lost 0 bases and 2 bases, there was a span of 8 bases. Germline values: CDR1 SGHRS, CDR2 YFSETQ. CDR3 size: 14 residues. CDR3 loop: CASSLGSKQETQYF. CDR3 DNA: TGCGCCAGCAGCTTGGGCAGTAAACAAGAGACCCAGTACTTC.

The chain joins TRBV30 to TRBJ1-1; the match to TRBD1 covers 8 bases. Germline V gene sequence: CDR1 GTSNPN, CDR2 SVGIG (reference sequence). The CDR3 is 12 residues long. Trimming took 2 bases from V and 9 from J; bases not matched to a gene: 5. In DNA, the CDR3 is TGTGCCTGGAGTACCACAGGGGGGAAAGCTTTCTTT. Amino acid sequence: CAWSTTGGKAFF.

This clone came up once. The chain employs TRBV3-1 (or the pseudogene TRBV3-2) and TRBJ1-1; D is undetermined. Between the trimmed V and J ends, which lost 4 bases and 3 bases, there was a span of 12 bases. Looked up from germline, CDR1 is LGHDT and CDR2 is YNNKEL (reference sequence). The CDR3 has 14 residues. The chain's CDR3 is CASSLRGTYTEAFF. The CDR3 DNA reads as TGTGCCAGCAGCCTCCGGGGTACTTACACTGAAGCTTTCTTT.

The chain uses TRBV3-1 (or the pseudogene TRBV3-2) and TRBJ1-2, with 7 bases matching TRBD1. This CDR3 spans 15 amino acids. Per germline, CDR1 LGHDT and CDR2 YNNKEL (reference sequence). J was trimmed by 5 bases and V by 5 bases; bases with no gene match: 11. The CDR3 sequence: CASSLRPGTDYGYTF. The CDR3 region has the DNA TGTGCCAGCAGCTTACGACCCGGGACAGATTATGGCTACACCTTC.

V usage is TRBV6-2 or TRBV6-3 and J usage is TRBJ2-7; D remains ambiguous. V lost 5 bases and J lost 6, with 17 bases in between. The CDR3 covers 14 residues. Germline V lookup: CDR1 MNHEY, CDR2 SVGEGT. CDR3 in DNA: TGTGCCAGCAGTCGAGACACCCCGATGGCCGAGCAGTACTTC. Translating gives CASSRDTPMAEQYF.

The chain recombines TRBV28 with TRBJ1-6, with D uncertain. Germline lookup yields CDR1 MDHEN and CDR2 SYDVKM. The CDR3 has 13 residues. Trimming cost V 4 bases and J 5 bases, with 6 bases left between them. The CDR3 loop reads CASSSRNNSPLHF. In nucleotides, the CDR3 is TGTGCCAGCAGTTCGCGGAATAATTCACCCCTCCACTTT.

This sequence joins TRBV24-1 and TRBJ2-7; TRBD1 agrees at 7 bases. Germline V gene data show CDR1 as KGHDR and CDR2 as SFDVKD. The J segment lost 5 bases and the V segment lost 7 bases, leaving 4 bases of the junction unmatched. This CDR3 is built from 12 residues. The CDR3 region has the DNA TGTGCCACCAGAGGAGACAGGGACGAGCAGTACTTC. Its protein is CATRGDRDEQYF.

The chain recombines TRBV6-4 with TRBJ2-1, with 9 bases fitting TRBD1. This CDR3 is 13 amino acids long. V dropped 6 bases and J dropped 5; count of bases not matched to a gene: 2. Germline values: CDR1 MRHNA, CDR2 SNTAGT. The CDR3 DNA follows: TGTGCCAGCAGCCGGGACAGGGACAATGAGCAGTTCTTC. Encoded protein: CASSRDRDNEQFF.

This chain links TRBV29-1 with TRBJ1-1; 9 bases agree with TRBD1. V was pared by 7 bases and J by 1 base, with 10 bases of the junction left unmatched. Germline-derived CDR1 and CDR2 are SQVTM and ANQGSEA. The CDR3 has 15 amino acids. CDR3 sequence (DNA): TGCAGCGCAACCGGGACAGGGTGGGGGAACACTGAAGCTTTCTTT. It yields the protein CSATGTGWGNTEAFF.